The 20 T cell receptor beta chains presented below share a single source sample, sequenced in a study of tissue T cells after allogeneic stem cell transplantation. Time point reported: mouse harvest day 14 after allogeneic transplant. Tail vein injection delivered 10^7 T-cell-depleted bone marrow cells and 10^6 splenic CD5+ T cells. Assay: immunoSEQ multiplex PCR; the TCRdb copy retains only in-frame clones and omits some. This sample has several thousand clones; almost 40% occur once, and the top ten carry about a quarter. What was sequenced was gut tissue. Receptor source: a female BALB/c mouse given C57BL/6 T cells with graft-versus-host disease after an allogeneic hematopoietic cell transplant.

This clone is medium-sized in the sample. Genes and germline come from the mouse. From the germline J gene comes the end of the CDR3, since the read stops 1 residue before it. V usage is TRBV29 and J usage is TRBJ2-3, with D perhaps TRBD1 or TRBD2 (5 bases each). Trimming took off 6 bases at V and 5 bases at J, with 9 bases between the two ends. The germline V gene has CDR1 MSHET and CDR2 SYDVDS. The CDR3 totals 12 residues. The CDR3 loop reads CASSRDGETLYF. The sequenced part of the CDR3 DNA is TGTGCTAGCAGCCGGGACGGAGAAACGCTGTAT.

This clone has more than one count but fewer than ten. The junction and the germline gene differ at one end; a read error may be behind it. Gene names and germline refer to mouse. The CDR3 end falls 1 residue outside the read, so it is completed with the germline J gene. The V call is TRBV13-1, the J call TRBJ1-2; D unclear. Germline lookup yields CDR1 NSHNY and CDR2 SYGAGN. There are 14 residues in the CDR3. The sequenced CDR3 bases are TGTGCCAGCGGTGATGCGAAGGCAAACTCCGACTACACC. Translated: CASGDAKANSDYT. The whole CDR3 reads CASGDAKANSDYTF.

To note about this clone: Gene names and germline refer to mouse. The CDR3 is cut off 1 residue early in the read; its end comes from the germline J gene. The J gene is TRBJ2-3, the V gene TRBV13-1; no clear D. Germline V gene data show CDR1 as NSHNY and CDR2 as SYGAGN. V was clipped by 4 bases and J by 0 bases, with 9 bases between them. The CDR3 covers 14 residues. CDR3 DNA, as far as it was read: TGTGCCAGCAGTATCCGGTCTAGTGCAGAAACGCTGTAT. It codes for CASSIRSSAETLY. The complete CDR3 reads CASSIRSSAETLYF.

This clone was seen only a few times. All gene names here are mouse names. The CDR3 bases that were read are TGTGCCAGCAGTCTTCCGGGACATACAAACTCCGACTACACC. Translation: CASSLPGHTNSDYT. The CDR3 in full is CASSLPGHTNSDYTF. The J gene is TRBJ1-2, the V gene TRBV26; maybe TRBD1 (6 bases). Read data end 1 residue before the CDR3 end; the end is taken from the germline J gene. The CDR3 runs 15 residues. CDR1 KGHPV and CDR2 FQNQEV come from the germline V gene (reference sequence). Trimming pared 3 bases from V and 0 bases from J, leaving 11 bases between.

A few counts support this clone. Gene names are the mouse ones. The missing CDR3 end, 1 residue past where the read stops, is filled in from the germline J gene. The chain uses TRBV29 and TRBJ1-4; no definite D call. CDR1 and CDR2 (germline): MSHET, SYDVDS. Trimming pared 6 bases from V and 2 bases from J, leaving 10 bases between. The CDR3 totals 14 residues. This chain's CDR3 is CASRLRISNERLFF. CDR3 DNA, as far as it was read: TGTGCTAGCAGACTCAGGATATCCAACGAAAGATTATTT.

Turning to this clone: The gene names here belong to mouse. The sequence runs out 1 residue before the end of the CDR3; the remainder is reconstructed from the germline J gene. V usage is TRBV26 and J usage is TRBJ2-5, with D possibly matching TRBD1 (6 bases). Between the trimmed V and J ends, which lost 6 bases and 0 bases, there was a span of 13 bases. This CDR3 spans 15 amino acids. Germline assignment: CDR1 KGHPV and CDR2 FQNQEV (reference sequence). The CDR3 loop is CASSHSGVNQDTQYF. The CDR3 bases that were read are TGTGCCAGCAGCCATTCAGGGGTTAACCAAGACACCCAGTAC.

With respect to this clone: Genes here carry mouse names. The DNA ends 1 residue before the CDR3 does, and the rest of the CDR3 is filled in from the germline J gene. The chain has TRBV3 and TRBJ2-3; D is undetermined. The germline gives CDR1 SNHLY, CDR2 FYNGKV (reference sequence). V lost 5 bases to trimming and J lost 4 bases, with 10 bases between them. The CDR3 contains 13 residues. This chain's CDR3 is CASSPRGPETLYF. The covered CDR3 bases are TGTGCCAGCAGCCCCCGAGGGCCAGAAACGCTGTAT.

Details on this clone: Genes here carry mouse names. Here the CDR3 reads CASRQAETLYF. Incomplete CDR3 DNA: TGTGCAAGCAGACAAGCAGAAACGCTGTAT. This chain connects TRBV16 to TRBJ2-3, with D unresolved. The CDR3 end lies 1 residue beyond the end of the read and is filled in from the germline J gene. Trimming left V 6 bases short and J 3 bases short, with 4 bases between. CDR1 SGHSA and CDR2 FRNQAP come from the germline V gene. The CDR3 length is 11 residues. Variable domain in full (rest from reference TRBV16 and TRBJ2-3): NAGVIQTPRHKVTGKGQEATLWCEPISGHSAVFWYRQTIVQGLEFLTYFRNQAPIDDSGMPKERFSAQMPNQSHSTLKIQSTQPQDSAVYLCASRQAETLYFGSGTRLTVL.

This clone is medium-sized. Gene names are mouse gene names. Sequencing ends 1 residue short of the CDR3 end; the germline J gene provides the rest. V and J are TRBV26 and TRBJ2-3, with D hard to call. The V gene lost 2 bases and the J gene lost 2 bases, with 2 bases spanning the gap. Germline-derived CDR1 and CDR2 are KGHPV and FQNQEV (reference sequence). The CDR3 spans 12 residues. Here the CDR3 reads CASSLAAETLYF. Partial CDR3 DNA: TGTGCCAGCAGTCTGGCTGCAGAAACGCTGTAT.

By share, this clone ranks as medium-sized. Gene names denote mouse genes. The CDR3 end falls 1 residue outside the read, so it is completed with the germline J gene. This chain uses TRBV26 with TRBJ2-7; D gene ambiguous. Per germline, CDR1 KGHPV and CDR2 FQNQEV (reference sequence). The CDR3 runs to 11 residues. Trimming took off 4 bases at V and 4 bases at J, with 5 bases between the two ends. CDR3 DNA (partial): TGTGCCAGCAGTCAAGGGTATGAACAGTAC. Protein: CASSQGYEQY. The complete CDR3 protein is CASSQGYEQYF.

This clone was seen more than once but under ten times. Genes and germline are mouse. Read sequence stops 1 residue before the CDR3 end, and the germline J gene provides the missing end. The chain recombines TRBV3 with TRBJ2-5, with D tentatively TRBD2 (6 bases). There are 14 residues in the CDR3. V lost 1 base, J lost 2 bases, and 7 bases lay in between. Germline V gene lookup returns CDR1 SNHLY and CDR2 FYNGKV (reference sequence). The CDR3 DNA, read in part, is TGTGCCAGCAGCTTAGGCTGGGGCCAAGACACCCAGTAC. It yields the protein CASSLGWGQDTQY. The whole CDR3 protein is CASSLGWGQDTQYF.

As for this clone: Each gene name is a mouse one. The read halts 1 residue ahead of the CDR3 end, with the missing end drawn from the germline J gene. J is TRBJ2-2 and V is TRBV29; possibly TRBD1 for D (5 bases). CDR3 length equals 14 residues. V dropped 4 bases and J dropped 0 bases, with 6 bases sitting between them. Per germline, CDR1 MSHET and CDR2 SYDVDS. The CDR3 spells CASSSGTNTGQLYF. CDR3 DNA (partial): TGTGCTAGCAGTTCAGGGACAAACACCGGGCAGCTCTAC.

This clone came up a few times. Gene names are mouse gene names. The read halts 1 residue ahead of the CDR3 end, with the missing end drawn from the germline J gene. The V gene is TRBV15, the J gene TRBJ2-4; D possibly corresponds to TRBD1 (7 bases). V dropped 5 bases and J dropped 4 bases, with 16 bases sitting between them. The CDR3 length is 15 residues. CDR1 and CDR2 from the germline V gene are SGHND and FRSKSL. CDR3 loop: CASSPRAGGKNTLYF. The part of the CDR3 DNA that was read is TGTGCCAGCAGTCCCCGTGCAGGGGGGAAAAACACCTTGTAC.

This clone was found a few times. Mouse gene names and germline throughout. The read ends 1 residue before the CDR3 terminus; that terminus is restored from the germline J gene. This chain links TRBV13-2 with TRBJ1-3, with TRBD1 identical over 10 bases. The ends lost 4 bases at V and 2 bases at J; junction bases unmatched: 3. The V gene's germline CDR1 is NNHNN and CDR2 SYGAGS (reference sequence). The CDR3 has 15 amino acids. CDR3 residues: CASGSDRGAGNTLYF. Partial CDR3 DNA: TGTGCCAGCGGTTCGGACAGGGGGGCTGGAAATACGCTCTAT.

Notes on this clone: At one end, the junction sequence differs from germline, possibly due to a read error. Mouse gene names and germline throughout. The CDR3 end is not reached by the read, which stops 1 residue before it; the germline J gene fills it in. V and J are TRBV13-2 and TRBJ2-1; 9 bases align to TRBD1. The CDR3 has 13 residues. Germline V gene lookup returns CDR1 NNHNN and CDR2 SYGAGS (reference sequence). The sequenced part of the CDR3 DNA is TGTGCCAGCAGTGACAGGGGGGATGCTGAGCAGTTC. This encodes CASSDRGDAEQF. The CDR3, in full, reads CASSDRGDAEQFF.

By its share, this clone is large (0.1 to 1%). The germline and genes are mouse ones. Coverage ceases 1 residue before the CDR3 finishes, and the germline J gene fills in the end. This chain joins TRBV26 and TRBJ1-3, with D unclear. The germline CDR1 and CDR2 sequences are KGHPV and FQNQEV (reference sequence). The CDR3 extends over 15 amino acids. The V end lost 4 bases, the J end lost 0 bases, and 10 bases lay between the germline ends. The part of the CDR3 DNA that was read is TGTGCCAGCAGTCAACAGATCAATTCTGGAAATACGCTCTAT. Its translation: CASSQQINSGNTLY. The complete CDR3 reads CASSQQINSGNTLYF.

In regard to this clone: The listed genes are named as in mouse. The CDR3 end lies 1 residue beyond the end of the read and is filled in from the germline J gene. The V gene is TRBV14, the J gene TRBJ2-7; 10 positions match TRBD2. CDR1 SGHDT and CDR2 FRDEAV come from the germline V gene. CDR3 length equals 14 residues. J lost 0 bases, V lost 4 bases, and 1 base had no gene match. The DNA read from the CDR3 is TGTGCCAGCAGTGACTGGGGGGACTCCTATGAACAGTAC. Translated: CASSDWGDSYEQY. Given in full, the CDR3 is CASSDWGDSYEQYF.

This clone was seen more than once but under ten times. The germline and genes are mouse ones. Read data end 1 residue before the CDR3 end; the end is taken from the germline J gene. The chain has TRBV29 and TRBJ2-1; possibly TRBD1 for D (6 bases). This CDR3 spans 14 amino acids. CDR1 MSHET and CDR2 SYDVDS come from the germline V gene. The V end lost 3 bases, the J end lost 3 bases, and 9 bases lay between the germline ends. The DNA read from the CDR3 is TGTGCTAGCAGTTTGGACAGAATCTATGCTGAGCAGTTC. Protein sequence: CASSLDRIYAEQF. The complete CDR3 reads CASSLDRIYAEQFF.

A remark on this clone: Each gene name is a mouse one. The chain's CDR3 is CASSQAGSLYF. Partial CDR3 DNA: TGTGCCAGCAGCCAAGCGGGGTCGCTGTAT. The chain carries TRBV2 and TRBJ2-3; no definite D call. The read ends 1 residue before the CDR3 terminus; that terminus is restored from the germline J gene. Trimming shortened V by 1 base and J by 10 bases, and 6 bases separated the two germline ends. Germline values: CDR1 LGHNA, CDR2 YSYQKL. The CDR3 is made up of 11 amino acids.

Notes on this clone: Gene names refer to mouse genes. Coverage ceases 1 residue before the CDR3 finishes, and the germline J gene fills in the end. The chain combines TRBV14 with TRBJ2-1, with 8 bases that match TRBD2. Unmatched junction bases numbered 5, after V lost 5 bases and J lost 1 base. The CDR3 has 15 amino acids. Germline V gene data show CDR1 as SGHDT and CDR2 as FRDEAV. The sequenced part of the CDR3 DNA is TGTGCCAGCAGCTCCGGGGGGGGCAACTATGCTGAGCAGTTC. Its protein product is CASSSGGGNYAEQF. The complete CDR3 protein is CASSSGGGNYAEQFF.